Following are 7 T cell receptor beta chains from one sample sequenced in a study of breast tumors, draining lymph nodes, adjacent tissues. One entry per CDR3 protein, called by TCRdb with MiXCR from the multiplex PCR reads. This table has approximately 230,000 distinct CDR3 sequences, 30% to 35% appearing once. The lymph nodes were axillary draining lymph nodes from breast cancer patients. The sequenced sample was axillary lymph node tissue. These receptor sequences come from a female donor with breast cancer. Some clones in this sample may be carry-over from other donors' samples.

The chain links TRBV2 to TRBJ1-2; D uncertain. This CDR3 is built from 9 residues. CDR1 and CDR2 from the germline V gene are SNHLY and FYNNEI. Trimming pared 6 bases from V and 8 bases from J, leaving 4 bases between. The CDR3 region has the DNA TGTGCCAGCAGGGGAGGCTACACCTTC. Protein sequence: CASRGGYTF.

This clonotype was counted at least ten times. CDR3 residues: CASSLAMTASYEQYF. CDR3 sequence (DNA): TGTGCCAGCAGCTTAGCGATGACAGCCTCCTACGAGCAGTACTTC. The chain joins TRBV11-3 to TRBJ2-7, with D possibly matching TRBD1 (5 bases). This CDR3 is 15 amino acids long. The germline V gene encodes CDR1 SGHNT and CDR2 YENEEA. V gave up 1 base and J gave up 0 bases, with 10 bases separating them.

This clonotype occurred many times. The chain recombines TRBV6-2 or TRBV6-3 with TRBJ1-5; D is undetermined. Looked up from germline, CDR1 is MNHEY and CDR2 is SVGEGT. This CDR3 is built from 14 residues. Trimming took 7 bases from V and 6 from J, leaving 16 bases between them. For the CDR3, the DNA is TGTGCCAGCACCCGGACGCCTTCGCCTCAGCCCCAGCATTTT. This encodes CASTRTPSPQPQHF.

This clonotype was detected ten times or more. The chain is built from TRBV11-3 and TRBJ1-3; D is perhaps TRBD1 (5 bases). This CDR3 is built from 17 residues. The germline V and J ends were trimmed by 5 bases and 1 base, with 18 bases remaining between them. CDR1 and CDR2 from the germline V gene are SGHNT and YENEEA. CDR3 protein: CASSPQRGTESGNTIYF. The CDR3 DNA reads TGTGCCAGCAGCCCCCAACGTGGGACGGAATCTGGAAACACCATATATTTT.

This clonotype was recorded many times. Being one base from a much bigger clone, this may be a read error. The V gene is TRBV20-1, the J gene TRBJ1-3; D not certain. Germline V CDR1 and CDR2: DFQATT, SNEGSKA (reference sequence). This CDR3 has 12 residues. CDR3 region: CSARDSGNTTYF. The CDR3 coding sequence is TGCAGTGCTAGAGATTCTGGAAACACCACATATTTT.

As regards this clonotype: A much larger clone differs by one base, so this may be a read error. The V and J genes are TRBV5-4 and TRBJ2-2; 7 bases are a match to TRBD1. This CDR3 has 16 amino acids. Germline lookup yields CDR1 SGHNT and CDR2 YYREEE (reference sequence). Written as DNA, the CDR3 is TGTGCCAGCAGCATGGGACCGGGACAGAACACCGGGGAGCTGCTTTTT. Protein sequence: CASSMGPGQNTGELLF.

This clonotype was picked up many times. The V gene is TRBV11-2, the J gene TRBJ1-4; no clear D gene. Deletions cut 1 base from V and 7 bases from J, with 7 bases between. The germline V gene encodes CDR1 SGHAT and CDR2 FQNNGV. The CDR3 consists of 13 residues. The DNA of the CDR3 is TGTGCCAGCAGCTTAGCCCCGGTTGAAAAACTGTTTTTT. This sequence encodes CASSLAPVEKLFF. The complete variable domain, with remaining parts taken from reference TRBV11-2 and TRBJ1-4, reads EAGVAQSPRYKIIEKRQSVAFWCNPISGHATLYWYQQILGQGPKLLIQFQNNGVVDDSQLPKDRFSAERLKGVDSTLKIQPAKLEDSAVYLCASSLAPVEKLFFGSGTQLSVL.